The text below deals with one T cell receptor (beta chain). No cognate antigen has been identified for it. The junction departs from the called germline gene at one end, perhaps through a read error. This specimen comes from a study of cytomegalovirus exposure and HLA in healthy donors (dated 2017 in TCRdb). For the study in its entirety: A later analysis indicated that the 120 or so validation repertoires were generated on the platform also employed for the 700 or so repertoires of the first cohort. In addition to the first cohort of hundreds of subjects, a separate validation cohort of 130 or so different subjects was used. The study combined high-throughput TCR immunosequencing, statistical association of individual TCRs with disease status, and machine learning to predict cytomegalovirus infection status. The aim of the study was to test whether cataloging public T cell receptors could identify signatures of past pathogen exposure.

Spanning cysteine to phenylalanine, the CDR3 consists of 16 amino acids. Solely the CDR3 DNA is kept, with 48 bases framed from the first base. In the germline V gene, CDR1 corresponds to SGHDT and CDR2 to YYEEEE. General findings and caveats noted by the study authors: Across donors, most TCR sequences were observed very rarely, whereas some public TCRs were present in many individuals. It was suggested by the authors that the approach could potentially be generalized to other disease states and immunological phenotypes. Of the cluster scores, around 95% were above 0 in a later analysis, which found that TCRs clustered in the first cohort also tended to co-occur in the 95 to 150 validation repertoires. The classifier was reported to diagnose cytomegalovirus status with high specificity and sensitivity in both the original cohort and the validation cohort. A few of the identified cytomegalovirus-associated TCR beta chains were confirmed in vitro to be specific for cytomegalovirus antigens. The validation cohort had no HLA typing available for a later analysis, so co-occurrence within that cohort was assessed over all 120 or so repertoires. The study gave a list of 150 to 200 TCR beta chains associated with cytomegalovirus.

The donors belonged to the validation cohort of over a hundred subjects, which was separate from the roughly 700-subject first cohort. Library generation was performed with the immunoSEQ multiplex PCR assay. From the authors' description of their analysis: To diagnose cytomegalovirus status from the catalog of TCR beta chain sequences, a statistical classification framework was built. The table comes from immuneACCESS by way of TCRdb, which keeps in-frame sequences with V and J called. Part of the clones is missing from these tables; in studies checked, under half for an unresolved V gene and the rest for unknown reasons. That table supplies the V and J calls and clone size; D and trimming were determined from the DNA. This sample lists 130,000 or so clones; approximately 90% were detected once. The biggest ten clones account for less than 2% of the sample.

This sequence originates from a woman in her late teens or twenties in good health and CMV-seronegative. Sequencing was carried out using PBMCs. This sequence uses TRBV5-6 and TRBJ2-6, with the D gene not clear enough to name. At the DNA level, the sequence is TGTGCCAGCACCTTGACGGTCCGCTCTGGGGCCAACGTCCTGACTTTC. Translated, it gives CASTLTVRSGANVLTF. Beyond the CDR3, the reference TRBV5-6 and TRBJ2-6 genes provide the residues; the full variable domain reads: DAGVTQSPTHLIKTRGQQVTLRCSPKSGHDTVSWYQQALGQGPQFIFQYYEEEERQRGNFPDRFSGHQFPNYSSELNVNALLLGDSALYLCASTLTVRSGANVLTFGAGSRLTVL.